This T cell receptor (beta chain) appears in the sequencing data of a study of molecular identifiers for immune sequencing clone quantification. Points from the study as a whole: Under 1% of molecules in naive cells, but over 98% of effector molecules, belonged to clones above 20 RNA copies.

The CDR3 is 15 residues long. Trimming removed 5 bases from V and 2 bases from J; junction bases left unmatched: 6. Germline-derived CDR1 and CDR2 are MGHRA and YSYEKL. One entry per CDR3 protein results from TCRdb running MiXCR on the PCR reads. The sample lists about 320,000 distinct CDR3 sequences; about a fifth were seen once. With regard to this clonotype: Its antigen is unidentified.

The sequence was obtained from a human donor in good health. Some libraries in this study had Jurkat cell RNA spiked in. The rearrangement uses TRBV4-1 and TRBJ1-3; 7 nucleotides line up with TRBD1. The sample was naive CD8+ T cells from blood, with Jurkat cell RNA spiked in. The subset denotes: FACS-sorted CD8+CD4-CCR7+CD45RA+ naive T cells. DNA of the CDR3: TGCGCCAGCAGCTATGCCACAGGGGCTGGAAACACCATATATTTT. The encoded protein is CASSYATGAGNTIYF.